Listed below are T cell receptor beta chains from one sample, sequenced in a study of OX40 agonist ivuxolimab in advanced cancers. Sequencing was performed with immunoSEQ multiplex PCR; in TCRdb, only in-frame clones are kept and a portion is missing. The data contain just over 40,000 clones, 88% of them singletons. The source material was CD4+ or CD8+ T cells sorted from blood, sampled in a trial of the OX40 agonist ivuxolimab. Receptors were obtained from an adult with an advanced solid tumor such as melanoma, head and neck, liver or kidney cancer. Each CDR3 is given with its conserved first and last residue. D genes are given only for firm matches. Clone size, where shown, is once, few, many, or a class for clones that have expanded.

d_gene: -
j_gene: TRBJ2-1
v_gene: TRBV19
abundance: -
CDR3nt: TGTGCCAGTATAGGGGGTATTGAGCAGTTCTTC
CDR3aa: CASIGGIEQFF

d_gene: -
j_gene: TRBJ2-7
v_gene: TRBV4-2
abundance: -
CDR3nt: TGTGCCAGCAGCCAAGCCCGGGGAACCTACGAGCAGTACTTC
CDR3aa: CASSQARGTYEQYF

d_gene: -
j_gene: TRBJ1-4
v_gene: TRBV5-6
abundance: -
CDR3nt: TGTGCCAGCAGCTTGGCCACGGAAGAAAAACTGTTTTTT
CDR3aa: CASSLATEEKLFF

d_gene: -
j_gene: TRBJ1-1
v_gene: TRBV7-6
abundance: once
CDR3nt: TGTGCCAGCGGGGCCGAAAGCACGGAAGCTTTCTTT
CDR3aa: CASGAESTEAFF

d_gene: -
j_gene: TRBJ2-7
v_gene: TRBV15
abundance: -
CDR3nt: TGTGCCACCAGCAGTTCTAGGTTCTCGGTGGGGGGAAGCACTTCCTACGAGCAGTACTTC
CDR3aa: CATSSSRFSVGGSTSYEQYF

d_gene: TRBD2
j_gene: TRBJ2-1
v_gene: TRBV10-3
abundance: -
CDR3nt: TGTGCCATCCCCGGGACTAGCGGGAGCTCCGTGGATGAGCAGTTCTTC
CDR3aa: CAIPGTSGSSVDEQFF

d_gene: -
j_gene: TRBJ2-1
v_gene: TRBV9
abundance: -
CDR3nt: TGTGCCAGCAGCGTAAATCTAGCCTATGAGCAGTTCTTC
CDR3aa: CASSVNLAYEQFF

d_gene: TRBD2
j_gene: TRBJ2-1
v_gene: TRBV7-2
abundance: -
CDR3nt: TGTGCCAGCAGCCCCGGGGGGAGTTCCTTCAATGAGCAGTTCTTC
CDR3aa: CASSPGGSSFNEQFF

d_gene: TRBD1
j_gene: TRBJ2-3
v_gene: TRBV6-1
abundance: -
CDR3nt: TGTGCCAGCAGTGATTGGGACAGGGGGCCAGATACGCAGTATTTT
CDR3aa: CASSDWDRGPDTQYF

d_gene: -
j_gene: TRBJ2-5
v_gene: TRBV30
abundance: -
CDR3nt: TGTGCCTGGAGTGTACTCTCGCAAGAGACCCAGTACTTC
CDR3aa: CAWSVLSQETQYF

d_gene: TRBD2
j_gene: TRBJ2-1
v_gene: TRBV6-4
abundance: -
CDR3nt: TGTGCCAGCAGTGATCGGAGCGGGAGCTACAATGAGCAGTTCTTC
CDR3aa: CASSDRSGSYNEQFF

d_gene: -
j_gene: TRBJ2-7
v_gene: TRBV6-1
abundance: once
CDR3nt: TGTGCCAGCAGTGAAGCGTTGCGGGATAAGGACGAGCAGTACTTC
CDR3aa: CASSEALRDKDEQYF

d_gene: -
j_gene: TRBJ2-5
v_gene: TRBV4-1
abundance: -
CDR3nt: TGCGCCAGCAGCCAAGATGTGTCGGGAGCAGGAGAGACCCAGTACTTC
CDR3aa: CASSQDVSGAGETQYF

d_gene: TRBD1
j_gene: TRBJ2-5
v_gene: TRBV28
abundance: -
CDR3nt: TGTGCCAGCAGTTTAGGGACAGGGGGCTTTGAGACCCAGTACTTC
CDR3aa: CASSLGTGGFETQYF

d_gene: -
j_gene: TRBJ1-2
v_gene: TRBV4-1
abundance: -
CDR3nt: TGCGCCAGCAGCCAAGAGAGGAATTGGGGAGGCCGGGGAGGGTCTGGCTACACCTTC
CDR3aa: CASSQERNWGGRGGSGYTF

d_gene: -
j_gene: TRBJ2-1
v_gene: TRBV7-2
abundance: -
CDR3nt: TGTGCCAGCAGTTCCCCGGCCGACTCTCTCAATGAGCAGTTCTTC
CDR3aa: CASSSPADSLNEQFF

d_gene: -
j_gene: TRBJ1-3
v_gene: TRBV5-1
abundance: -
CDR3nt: TGCGCCAGCAGTCCCCAAATGGACTCTGGAAACACCATATATTTT
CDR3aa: CASSPQMDSGNTIYF

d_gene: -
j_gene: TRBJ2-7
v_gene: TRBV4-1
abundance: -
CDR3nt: TGCGCCAGCAGCTCAAAGACGGACTACGAGCAGTACTTC
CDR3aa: CASSSKTDYEQYF

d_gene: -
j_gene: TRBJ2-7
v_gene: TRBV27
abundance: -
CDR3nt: TGTGCCAGCAGCCTAGGGGTTAGCGCGGACTACGAGCAGTACTTC
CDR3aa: CASSLGVSADYEQYF

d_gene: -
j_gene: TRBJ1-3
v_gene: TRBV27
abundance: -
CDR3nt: TGTGCCAGCAGGGAGGGCAGCTCTGGAAACACCATATATTTT
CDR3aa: CASREGSSGNTIYF

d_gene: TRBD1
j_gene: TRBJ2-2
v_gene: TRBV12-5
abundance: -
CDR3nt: TGTGCTAGTGGCCCCTGGGGGGACAGGGGAATCGGGGAGCTGTTTTTT
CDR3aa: CASGPWGDRGIGELFF

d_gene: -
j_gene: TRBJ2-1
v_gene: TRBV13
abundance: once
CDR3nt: TGTGCCAGCAGCTTAAGAGGATTTTACTACAATGAGCAGTTCTTC
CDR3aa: CASSLRGFYYNEQFF

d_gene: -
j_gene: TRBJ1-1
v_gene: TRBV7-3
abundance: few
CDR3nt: TGTGCCAGCAGCAACAACCCCCACACTGAAGCTTTCTTT
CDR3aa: CASSNNPHTEAFF

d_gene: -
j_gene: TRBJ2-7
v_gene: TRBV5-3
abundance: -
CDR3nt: TGTGCCAGAAGCTCCCCCGATGAGGACGAGCAGTACTTC
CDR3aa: CARSSPDEDEQYF

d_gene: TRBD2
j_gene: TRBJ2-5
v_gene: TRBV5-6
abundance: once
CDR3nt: TGTGCCAGCAGCGTGACTAGCGGGAGGACCGGGGAGACCCAGTACTTC
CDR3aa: CASSVTSGRTGETQYF

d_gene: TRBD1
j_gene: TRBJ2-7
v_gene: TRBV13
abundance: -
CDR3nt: TGTGCCAGCAGGGACGGGACAGGGCCCTACGAGCAGTACTTC
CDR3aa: CASRDGTGPYEQYF

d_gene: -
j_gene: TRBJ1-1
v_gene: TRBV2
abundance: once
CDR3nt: TGTGCCAGCAGTGAAATGGTCCCTGAAGCTTTCTTT
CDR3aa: CASSEMVPEAFF

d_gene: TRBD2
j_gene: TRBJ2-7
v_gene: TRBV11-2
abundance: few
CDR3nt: TGTGCCAGCAGCCCAAGCTTGCCGGGGGAGGGTCTGTTCTACGAGCAGTACTTC
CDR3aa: CASSPSLPGEGLFYEQYF

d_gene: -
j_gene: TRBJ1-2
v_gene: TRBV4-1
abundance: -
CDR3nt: TGCGCCAGCAGCCAATCGCAGGGAATTCGCTATGGCTACACCTTC
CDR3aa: CASSQSQGIRYGYTF

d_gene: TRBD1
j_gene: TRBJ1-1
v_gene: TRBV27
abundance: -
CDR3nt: TGTGCCAGCAGAACGACAGGGGGGAACACTGAAGCTTTCTTT
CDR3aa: CASRTTGGNTEAFF

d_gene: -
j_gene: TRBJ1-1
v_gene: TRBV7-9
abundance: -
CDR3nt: TGTGCCAGCAGCTTAGCTGAGATATTGAACACTGAAGCTTTCTTT
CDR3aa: CASSLAEILNTEAFF

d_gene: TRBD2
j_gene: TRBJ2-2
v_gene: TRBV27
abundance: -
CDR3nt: TGTGCCAGCAGTTTATATAGCGGGGCGAACACCGGGGAGCTGTTTTTT
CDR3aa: CASSLYSGANTGELFF

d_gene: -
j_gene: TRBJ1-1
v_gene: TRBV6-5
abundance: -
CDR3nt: TGTGCCAGCAGTTACGGAGGGGATGGGACTGAAGCTTTCTTT
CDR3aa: CASSYGGDGTEAFF

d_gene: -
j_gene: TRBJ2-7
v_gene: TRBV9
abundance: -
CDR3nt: TGTGCCAGCAGCGTAGAGGGGGGAGCCTACGAGCAGTACTTC
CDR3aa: CASSVEGGAYEQYF

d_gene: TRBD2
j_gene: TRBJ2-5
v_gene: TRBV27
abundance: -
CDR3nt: TGTGCCAGCAGTTTGGGAGGGATTGGGCAAGAGACCCAGTACTTC
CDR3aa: CASSLGGIGQETQYF

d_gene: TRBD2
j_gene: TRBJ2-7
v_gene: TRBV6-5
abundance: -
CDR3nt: TGTGCCAGCAGCCAGCGGGAGGGTGACGAGCAGTACTTC
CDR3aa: CASSQREGDEQYF

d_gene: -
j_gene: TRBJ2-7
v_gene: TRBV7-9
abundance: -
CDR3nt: TGTGCCAGCAGCTTAAGGACCGGGGACGAGCAGTACTTC
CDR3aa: CASSLRTGDEQYF

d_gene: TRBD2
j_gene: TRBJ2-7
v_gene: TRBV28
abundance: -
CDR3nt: TGTGCCAGCAGTTGGGGCCAGACTAGCGGGAGCAGCGAGCAGTACTTC
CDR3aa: CASSWGQTSGSSEQYF

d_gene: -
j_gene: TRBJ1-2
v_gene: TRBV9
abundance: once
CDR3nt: TGTGCCAGCAGCGTAGAAAGTCGGAACACTGGTTACCCCCCGGGGGGCTACACCTTC
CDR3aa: CASSVESRNTGYPPGGYTF

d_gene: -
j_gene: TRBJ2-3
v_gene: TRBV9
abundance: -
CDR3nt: TGTGCCAGCAGCGTAGAGGCAGGGAGGACAGATACGCAGTATTTT
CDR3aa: CASSVEAGRTDTQYF

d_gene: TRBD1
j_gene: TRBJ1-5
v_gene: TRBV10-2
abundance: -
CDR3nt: TGCGCCAGCAGTGAGTCGGACAGGGTCTTCCGGCAGCCCCAGCATTTT
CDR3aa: CASSESDRVFRQPQHF

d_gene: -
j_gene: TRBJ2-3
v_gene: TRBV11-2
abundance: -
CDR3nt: TGTGCCAGCAGCTGGAAAGCTGGGACGCCGAGATCAGAAACAGATACGCAGTATTTT
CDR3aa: CASSWKAGTPRSETDTQYF

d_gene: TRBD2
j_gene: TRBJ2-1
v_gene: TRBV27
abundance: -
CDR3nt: TGTGCCAGCAATTCCGGGACTAGCGGCTACAATGAGCAGTTCTTC
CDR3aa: CASNSGTSGYNEQFF

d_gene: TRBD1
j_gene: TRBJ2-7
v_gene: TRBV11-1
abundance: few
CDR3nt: TGTGCCAGCAGCGAGGGACAGTACTACGAGCAGTACTTC
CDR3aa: CASSEGQYYEQYF

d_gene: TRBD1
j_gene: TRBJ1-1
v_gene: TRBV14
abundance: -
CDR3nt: TGTGCCAGCAGCCCGCAGGGGGTCCTTGAAGCTTTCTTT
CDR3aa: CASSPQGVLEAFF

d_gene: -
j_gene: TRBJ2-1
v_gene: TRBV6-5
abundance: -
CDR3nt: TGTGCCAGCAGCTCCGCCGGATCCTACAATGAGCAGTTCTTC
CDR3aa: CASSSAGSYNEQFF

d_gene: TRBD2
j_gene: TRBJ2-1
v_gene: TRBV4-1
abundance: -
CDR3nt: TGCGCCAGCAGCCAAGTCCATACTAGCGGGGCTTACAATGAGCAGTTCTTC
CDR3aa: CASSQVHTSGAYNEQFF

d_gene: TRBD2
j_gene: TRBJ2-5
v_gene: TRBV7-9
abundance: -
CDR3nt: TGTGCCAGCAGGCTAGCGGGAGAGGAGGAGACCCAGTACTTC
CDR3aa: CASRLAGEEETQYF

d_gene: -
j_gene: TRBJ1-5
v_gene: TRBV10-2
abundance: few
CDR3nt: TGCGCCAGCAGTGATACCAATCAGCCCCAGCATTTT
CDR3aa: CASSDTNQPQHF

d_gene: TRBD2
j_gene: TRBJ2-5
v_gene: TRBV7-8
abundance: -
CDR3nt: TGTGCCAGCAGCTTAGAGGGGGAGGCGGGAGGTGAGACCCAGTACTTC
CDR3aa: CASSLEGEAGGETQYF

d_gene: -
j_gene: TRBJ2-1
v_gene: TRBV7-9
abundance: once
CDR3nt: TGTGCCAGCAGCCTCACCGGGACTGGCTACAATGAGCAGTTCTTC
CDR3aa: CASSLTGTGYNEQFF

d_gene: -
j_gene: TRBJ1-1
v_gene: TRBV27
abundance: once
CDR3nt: TGTGCCAGCAGTTTGGGGACGTACACTGAAGCTTTCTTT
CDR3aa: CASSLGTYTEAFF

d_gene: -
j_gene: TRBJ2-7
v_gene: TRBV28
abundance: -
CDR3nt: TGTGCCAGCAGTTTACCAGCAGTAAGCTACGAGCAGTACTTC
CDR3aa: CASSLPAVSYEQYF